What follows describes a single TCR beta chain. The sample comes from a study of blood T cell repertoires in COVID-19. As for the study in general: The samples span acute and convalescent COVID-19 from the United States, Italy and Spain.

Authors' analysis steps: By means of reference gene primer amplification, nucleated cell counts were estimated. Here immunoSEQ multiplex PCR was the method, and the copy in TCRdb shows in-frame clones only, minus some. That table is the source of V, J and clone size, and D and trimming were worked out from the DNA. The sample yields under 70,000 clones, 88% seen once. V shed 0 bases and J 2 bases; nucleotides not matched to a gene: 5. The CDR3 is 16 amino acids. Germline assignment: CDR1 SGHRS and CDR2 YFSETQ. Participant age was 18 to 89 years, and participants resided in roughly 24 US areas. The chain uses TRBV5-1 and TRBJ2-5, with 9 bases fitting TRBD2. The receptor's source is a woman aged 40 to 49 who had recovered from COVID-19. Specimen: PBMCs or T cells enriched from blood (not recorded which). CDR3 coding DNA: TGCGCCAGCAGCTTGGGGGTCACTAGCGGGCAAGAGACCCAGTACTTC. Translating gives CASSLGVTSGQETQYF.